One and the same sample provided the 23 T cell receptor beta chains below, sequenced in a study of T cell changes during pregnancy in multiple sclerosis. Some clones are missing from TCRdb's copy, which holds only in-frame ones; the method was immunoSEQ multiplex PCR. The sample records about 93,000 clones, about 92% being singletons. The material was peripheral blood, obtained after pregnancy. These receptors originate from a female donor with multiple sclerosis, enrolled in a pregnancy study.

The J gene is TRBJ2-1, the V gene TRBV6-5, with 9 bases identical to TRBD2. Germline lookup yields CDR1 MNHEY and CDR2 SVGAGI. The CDR3 spans 15 residues. Trimming removed 7 bases from V and 4 bases from J; junction bases left unmatched: 8. The CDR3 coding sequence is TGTGCCAGCACCATTAGCGGGAGTAATTACAATGAGCAGTTCTTC. Protein: CASTISGSNYNEQFF.

The CDR3 sequence: CASSDYGTRTQPQHF. The CDR3 DNA reads TGTGCCAGCAGTGACTACGGGACACGAACTCAGCCCCAGCATTTT. V gene TRBV6-1 combines with J gene TRBJ1-5; the D gene is possibly TRBD1 (6 bases). Trimming removed 3 bases from V and 6 bases from J, with 15 bases in between. CDR1 is MNHNS, CDR2 SASEGT, per germline. The length of the CDR3 is 15 residues.

The gene calls are TRBV7-6 and TRBJ1-5, with D unresolved. V lost 1 base and J 2 bases, leaving 6 bases between the germline ends. Germline CDR1 and CDR2: SGHVS and FNYEAQ. This CDR3 has 14 residues. CDR3 sequence (DNA): TGTGCCAGCAGCTTAGGGGGAGGCAATCAGCCCCAGCATTTT. Protein product: CASSLGGGNQPQHF.

The chain uses TRBV6-5 and TRBJ1-5; no definite D call. This CDR3 region has 13 residues. Germline V gene lookup returns CDR1 MNHEY and CDR2 SVGAGI. Trimming removed 0 bases from V and 5 bases from J, with 5 bases in between. In DNA form, the CDR3 reads TGTGCCAGCAGTTACTCGCGAGATCAGCCCCAGCATTTT. Amino acids: CASSYSRDQPQHF.

The chain is built from TRBV4-3 and TRBJ2-3, with 11 bases matching TRBD2. The CDR3 extends over 18 amino acids. Germline CDR1 is LGHNA and CDR2 is YSLEER. V dropped 1 base and J dropped 5; count of bases not matched to a gene: 11. This chain's CDR3 is CASSQALAGGPVKDTQYF. CDR3 bases: TGCGCCAGCAGCCAAGCCTTAGCGGGGGGGCCAGTGAAAGATACGCAGTATTTT.

V usage is TRBV6-5 and J usage is TRBJ2-1; TRBD1 is a possible D gene (6 bases). Germline V gene sequence: CDR1 MNHEY, CDR2 SVGAGI. Trimming took 6 bases from V and 9 from J, leaving 15 bases between them. There are 13 residues in the CDR3. The CDR3: CASSSQTGLEQFF. CDR3 bases: TGTGCCAGCAGCTCCCAAACAGGGCTTGAGCAGTTCTTC.

This chain links TRBV9 with TRBJ2-7; no clear D. The germline CDR1 and CDR2 sequences are SGDLS and YYNGEE. CDR3 length equals 18 residues. The germline V and J ends were trimmed by 1 base and 0 bases, with 20 bases remaining between them. The CDR3 reads CASSVRAVPSPGSYEQYF. The DNA for the CDR3 is TGTGCCAGCAGCGTAAGAGCCGTTCCCTCCCCTGGCTCCTACGAGCAGTACTTC.

This chain joins TRBV27 and TRBJ2-1; 9 bases fit TRBD1. CDR1 and CDR2 from the germline V gene are MNHEY and SMNVEV (reference sequence). Trimming removed 3 bases from V and 8 bases from J; junction bases left unmatched: 5. This CDR3 spans 14 amino acids. The CDR3 nucleotides read TGTGCCAGCAGTTTGGGACAGGGTCGAGATGAGCAGTTCTTC. Amino acid sequence: CASSLGQGRDEQFF.

The chain recombines TRBV10-3 with TRBJ1-1; D is unclear. Germline V lookup: CDR1 ENHRY, CDR2 SYGVKD. This CDR3 has 14 residues. V lost 0 bases and J lost 2, with 7 bases in between. For the CDR3, the DNA is TGTGCCATCAGTGAGTCGTTCAGTAACACTGAAGCTTTCTTT. It specifies CAISESFSNTEAFF.

CDR3 amino acids: CAWRDSPASTDTQYF. As DNA, the CDR3 is TGTGCCTGGAGAGACAGCCCCGCTAGCACAGATACGCAGTATTTT. The rearrangement joins TRBV30 to TRBJ2-3; perhaps TRBD1 as D (5 bases). The V and J ends lost 3 bases and 0 bases respectively, with 13 bases between them. The germline V gene encodes CDR1 GTSNPN and CDR2 SVGIG (reference sequence). This CDR3 contains 15 residues.

This clone was recorded only once. V and J are TRBV5-1 and TRBJ1-5, with D perhaps TRBD1 (5 bases). The CDR3 extends over 14 amino acids. Trimming pared 4 bases from V and 6 bases from J, leaving 14 bases between. From germline, CDR1 is SGHRS and CDR2 YFSETQ. This chain's CDR3 is CASSRPLGAQPQHF. The CDR3 DNA follows: TGCGCCAGCAGCCGGCCGCTTGGGGCTCAGCCCCAGCATTTT.

The chain is built from TRBV12-5 and TRBJ2-3; 12 nucleotides line up with TRBD2. V was pared by 6 bases and J by 2 bases, with 6 bases of the junction left unmatched. From germline, CDR1 is LGHNT and CDR2 FRNRAP. CDR3 size: 16 residues. The CDR3 region has the DNA TGTGCTAGTGGCCTAGGACTAGCGGGATTCACAGATACGCAGTATTTT. This codes for CASGLGLAGFTDTQYF.

The V and J genes are TRBV6-5 and TRBJ2-3; TRBD1 agrees at 8 bases. The CDR3 consists of 14 residues. After removal of 6 bases from V and 6 bases from J, the junction contained 8 bases not matched to a gene. The germline gives CDR1 MNHEY, CDR2 SVGAGI. Here the CDR3 DNA reads TGTGCCAGCAGACTATTAGACAGGGGCGATACGCAGTATTTT. Translated, it gives CASRLLDRGDTQYF.

This chain joins TRBV28 and TRBJ2-7; a possible D gene is TRBD2 (5 bases). This CDR3 comprises 15 residues. Trimming left V 6 bases short and J 1 base short, with 16 bases between. Germline CDR1 and CDR2: MDHEN and SYDVKM. Here the CDR3 DNA reads TGTGCCAGCAGCAGCTCCGGGATATCTTCCTACGAGCAGTACTTC. As protein: CASSSSGISSYEQYF. Full variable domain (rest looked up from reference TRBV28 and TRBJ2-7): DVKVTQSSRYLVKRTGEKVFLECVQDMDHENMFWYRQDPGLGLRLIYFSYDVKMKEKGDIPEGYSVSREKKERFSLILESASTNQTSMYLCASSSSGISSYEQYFGPGTRLTVT.

V and J are TRBV27 and TRBJ1-6; D is uncertain. The length of the CDR3 is 15 residues. The germline V gene has CDR1 MNHEY and CDR2 SMNVEV (reference sequence). Trimming removed 6 bases at V and 2 bases at J, with 11 bases between. The CDR3 sequence: CASSSSSAYNSPLHF. CDR3 DNA: TGTGCCAGCAGCTCTTCGTCGGCCTATAATTCACCCCTCCACTTT.

The rearrangement joins TRBV4-3 to TRBJ2-5; the match to TRBD2 covers 10 bases. The germline V gene encodes CDR1 LGHNA and CDR2 YSLEER. The J segment lost 1 base and the V segment lost 2 bases, leaving 1 base of the junction unmatched. CDR3 length: 15 amino acids. In DNA, the CDR3 is TGCGCCAGCAGCCAACAGCGGGGGGGCCAAGAGACCCAGTACTTC. It is translated as CASSQQRGGQETQYF.

This chain links TRBV25-1 with TRBJ1-1; no definite D call. The ends were cut back, 1 base at V and 8 bases at J, with 11 bases in the middle. The CDR3 is 13 residues long. The germline V gene has CDR1 MGHDK and CDR2 SYGVNS. The CDR3 DNA is TGTGCCAGCAGTGAATTGGGCCCGTTGGAAGCTTTCTTT. Its translation: CASSELGPLEAFF.

The chain combines TRBV19 with TRBJ2-2; tentatively, D is TRBD1 (6 bases). Germline assignment: CDR1 LNHDA and CDR2 SQIVND (reference sequence). Trimming cost V 2 bases and J 6 bases, with 10 bases left between them. The CDR3 covers 14 residues. CDR3 coding DNA: TGTGCCAGTAGTATACTGGGGGCGCCCGGGGAGCTGTTTTTT. Translated, it gives CASSILGAPGELFF. The whole variable domain, remainder taken from reference TRBV19 and TRBJ2-2, is DGGITQSPKYLFRKEGQNVTLSCEQNLNHDAMYWYRQDPGQGLRLIYYSQIVNDFQKGDIAEGYSVSREKKESFPLTVTSAQKNPTAFYLCASSILGAPGELFFGEGSRLTVL.

The CDR3 protein is CASSPDRDTYEQYF. The CDR3, as DNA: TGTGCCAGCTCACCCGACAGGGATACCTACGAGCAGTACTTC. The gene calls are TRBV18 and TRBJ2-7, with 7 positions matching TRBD1. Germline CDR1 reads KGHSH; CDR2 reads LQKENI. This CDR3 has 14 residues. With 3 bases clipped from V and 2 bases from J, the junction kept 4 bases outside the gene matches.

The J gene is TRBJ1-1, the V gene TRBV7-9; D ambiguous. Per the germline V gene, CDR1 is SEHNR and CDR2 is FQNEAQ (reference sequence). V lost 4 bases and J 4 bases, leaving 13 bases between the germline ends. The CDR3 consists of 14 residues. CDR3 residues: CASSSRYVPTEAFF. The CDR3 nucleotides are TGTGCCAGCAGCTCCCGGTACGTACCCACTGAAGCTTTCTTT. Looking up the rest from reference TRBV7-9 and TRBJ1-1 gives the full variable domain: DTGVSQNPRHKITKRGQNVTFRCDPISEHNRLYWYRQTLGQGPEFLTYFQNEAQLEKSRLLSDRFSAERPKGSFSTLEIQRTEQGDSAMYLCASSSRYVPTEAFFGQGTRLTVV.

This sequence joins TRBV25-1 and TRBJ2-4, with 9 nucleotides matching TRBD1. CDR1 MGHDK and CDR2 SYGVNS come from the germline V gene. The V segment lost 4 bases and the J segment 9 bases; nucleotides outside the gene matches: 7. The CDR3 loop spans 14 amino acids. CDR3 in DNA: TGTGCCAGCAGTGTCCCGGGACAGGGTTCCATTCAGTACTTC. Translating gives CASSVPGQGSIQYF.

This chain joins TRBV18 and TRBJ1-3; weak D call: TRBD1 (5 bases). CDR1 and CDR2 from the germline V gene are KGHSH and LQKENI. V lost 9 bases, J lost 0 bases, and 15 bases lay in between. The CDR3 covers 15 residues. The CDR3 reads CASTSGGNSGNTIYF. CDR3 in DNA: TGTGCCAGTACTTCCGGGGGAAACTCTGGAAACACCATATATTTT.

CDR3 region: CASSQWREGGYTF. CDR3 DNA sequence: TGTGCCAGCAGCCAGTGGAGGGAAGGCGGCTACACCTTC. J is TRBJ1-2 and V is TRBV5-5; D unclear. CDR3 length: 13 amino acids. The V and J ends lost 4 bases and 8 bases respectively, with 15 bases between them. Germline V gives CDR1 SGHKS, CDR2 YYEKEE (reference sequence).